This T cell receptor (beta chain) was recovered during a study of graft-versus-host responses after intestinal transplantation. Study background: Each recipient received anti-thymocyte globulin induction, then tacrolimus and steroids for 3 to 4 years. Study conclusions and caveats: Allograft clonal ratios (graft-versus-host to host-versus-graft) were high in patients who had graft-donor T cell macrochimerism.

Between the trimmed V and J ends, which lost 6 bases and 5 bases, there was a span of 8 bases. Germline V gene lookup returns CDR1 MDHEN and CDR2 SYDVKM. CDR3 length: 12 amino acids. Concerning this clone itself: Its specificity is unknown.

Sequencing used immunoSEQ multiplex PCR; TCRdb keeps in-frame clones, though not all of them. The repertoire has 30,000 to 40,000 clones, around 94% of them found once; the top ten carry less than 0.85%. The source was PBMCs, collected 16 days after intestinal transplant. The clonotype originates from a human patient who received an intestinal transplant, so some T cells may come from the graft donor. This rearrangement joins TRBV28 to TRBJ1-5; possible D gene TRBD1, 6 bases. The CDR3: CASRGGYQPQHF. For the CDR3, the DNA is TGTGCCAGCAGGGGGGGCTATCAGCCCCAGCATTTT.